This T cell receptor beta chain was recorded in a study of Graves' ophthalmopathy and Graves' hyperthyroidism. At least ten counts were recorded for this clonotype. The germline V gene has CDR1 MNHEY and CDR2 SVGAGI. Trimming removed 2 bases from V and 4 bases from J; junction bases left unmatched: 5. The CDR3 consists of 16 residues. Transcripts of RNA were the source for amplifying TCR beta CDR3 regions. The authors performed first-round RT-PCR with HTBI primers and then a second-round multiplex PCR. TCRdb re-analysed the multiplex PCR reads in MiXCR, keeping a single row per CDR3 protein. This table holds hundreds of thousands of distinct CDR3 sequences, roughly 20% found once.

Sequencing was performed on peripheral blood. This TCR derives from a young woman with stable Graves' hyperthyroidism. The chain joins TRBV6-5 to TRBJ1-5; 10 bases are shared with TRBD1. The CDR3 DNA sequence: TGTGCCAGCAGTTACCGGGGGACAGGGGAAAATCAGCCCCAGCATTTT. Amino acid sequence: CASSYRGTGENQPQHF.